These 24 T cell receptor beta chains share one sample of origin, sequenced in a study of cytomegalovirus exposure and HLA in healthy donors. Assay used: immunoSEQ multiplex PCR; TCRdb lists only in-frame clones, some missing. This sample yields 330,000 or so clones, of which roughly 89% are seen a single time; 0.65% to 0.85% belongs to the top ten. Specimen: PBMCs. These receptors were taken from a woman under 30 in good health and CMV-seronegative.

The chain has TRBV7-2 and TRBJ2-7, with a weak D call TRBD1 (7 bases). V lost 4 bases and J lost 3, with 16 bases in between. The CDR3 is 15 amino acids. CDR1 is SGHTA and CDR2 is FQGNSA in the germline V gene. The CDR3 protein is CASSSEGAGGYEQYF. The CDR3 DNA reads as TGTGCCAGCAGCTCGGAGGGGGCAGGGGGCTACGAGCAGTACTTC.

The chain joins TRBV12-5 to TRBJ1-1, with 7 bases aligning to TRBD1. After removal of 1 base from V and 0 bases from J, the junction contained 2 bases not matched to a gene. CDR3 length: 15 residues. Germline V gives CDR1 LGHNT, CDR2 FRNRAP. CDR3 sequence: CASGLGQGMNTEAFF. The CDR3 DNA reads as TGTGCTAGTGGTTTGGGACAGGGCATGAACACTGAAGCTTTCTTT.

The chain recombines TRBV7-2 with TRBJ2-7; 7 bases are a match to TRBD2. Germline lookup yields CDR1 SGHTA and CDR2 FQGNSA. The V gene end was trimmed by 5 bases and the J gene end by 7 bases; junction bases not matched to a gene: 14. There are 15 residues in the CDR3. DNA of the CDR3: TGTGCCAGCAGCCCCCGGGGTAGCGGGTCCCGGGAGCAGTACTTC. Protein product: CASSPRGSGSREQYF.

This rearrangement joins TRBV28 to TRBJ1-5; 8 bases fit TRBD1. Germline trimming cut 6 bases from V and 6 bases from J; bases unmatched to any gene: 7. CDR1 MDHEN and CDR2 SYDVKM come from the germline V gene. The length of the CDR3 is 14 residues. In DNA, the CDR3 is TGTGCCAGCAGCGTCCAGGGGGCTCGTCAGCCCCAGCATTTT. Translation: CASSVQGARQPQHF.

The rearrangement uses TRBV9 and TRBJ2-1; D not certain. The CDR3 extends over 15 amino acids. Germline CDR1 is SGDLS and CDR2 is YYNGEE. Between the trimmed V and J ends, which lost 0 bases and 2 bases, there was a span of 9 bases. CDR3 bases: TGTGCCAGCAGCGTAGGCGTACTAACCTACAATGAGCAGTTCTTC. Its protein product is CASSVGVLTYNEQFF.

V and J are TRBV19 and TRBJ2-2; 7 nucleotides agree with TRBD1. Per germline, CDR1 LNHDA and CDR2 SQIVND (reference sequence). Trimming at V came to 5 bases and at J to 4 bases, leaving 7 bases not matched to a gene. This CDR3 has 15 amino acids. The CDR3 protein is CASSGRTGATGELFF. The CDR3 DNA follows: TGTGCCAGTAGTGGCCGGACAGGAGCCACCGGGGAGCTGTTTTTT.

On this clone: Other DNA sequences from this sample encode an identical CDR3 as well. The chain links TRBV4-3 to TRBJ2-7; D remains unclear. Germline CDR1 and CDR2: LGHNA and YSLEER. Trimming pared 0 bases from V and 4 bases from J, leaving 7 bases between. This CDR3 contains 13 residues. The CDR3 reads CASSQDGGYEQYF. CDR3 sequence (DNA): TGCGCCAGCAGCCAAGACGGTGGTTACGAGCAGTACTTC.

The chain employs TRBV6-5 and TRBJ2-7; 8 nucleotides agree with TRBD1. This CDR3 comprises 15 residues. V was pared by 6 bases and J by 2 bases, with 9 bases of the junction left unmatched. Germline assignment: CDR1 MNHEY and CDR2 SVGAGI. Here the CDR3 reads CASRPTGGWTYEQYF. The CDR3 region has the DNA TGTGCCAGCAGGCCCACAGGGGGGTGGACCTACGAGCAGTACTTC.

The chain has TRBV15 and TRBJ2-7, with 12 nucleotides matching TRBD2. This CDR3 is 16 amino acids long. V trimming: 5 bases; J trimming: 0 bases; junction bases outside the gene matches: 5. Germline V lookup: CDR1 LNHNV, CDR2 YYDKDF (reference sequence). The DNA for the CDR3 is TGTGCCACCAGCCCTACGACTAGCGGGAGCTCCTACGAGCAGTACTTC. Amino acids: CATSPTTSGSSYEQYF.

The chain combines TRBV4-1 with TRBJ2-7; no clear D gene. The germline CDR1 and CDR2 sequences are MGHRA and YSYEKL. Trimming shortened V by 0 bases and J by 1 base, and 7 bases separated the two germline ends. The CDR3 runs to 14 residues. CDR3 residues: CASSQDFSSYEQYF. The CDR3 nucleotides read TGCGCCAGCAGCCAAGATTTCAGTTCCTACGAGCAGTACTTC.

This clone was detected only once. This chain links TRBV4-2 with TRBJ2-7; D possibly corresponds to TRBD2 (6 bases). The CDR3 consists of 14 residues. The V gene's germline CDR1 is LGHNA and CDR2 YNFKEQ. V lost 7 bases, J lost 3 bases, and 16 bases lay in between. Here the CDR3 reads CASTQAPGDYEQYF. CDR3 in DNA: TGTGCCAGCACCCAGGCCCCGGGGGACTACGAGCAGTACTTC.

The CDR3: CASSRTSGMVEQYF. The CDR3 region has the DNA TGTGCCAGTAGTCGGACTAGCGGGATGGTCGAGCAGTACTTC. The V gene is TRBV19, the J gene TRBJ2-7; 12 bases agree with TRBD2. Germline V CDR1 and CDR2: LNHDA, SQIVND (reference sequence). CDR3 length equals 14 residues. V lost 5 bases and J lost 6; bases outside the gene matches: 5. The variable domain in full, with the rest retrieved from reference TRBV19 and TRBJ2-7, is DGGITQSPKYLFRKEGQNVTLSCEQNLNHDAMYWYRQDPGQGLRLIYYSQIVNDFQKGDIAEGYSVSREKKESFPLTVTSAQKNPTAFYLCASSRTSGMVEQYFGPGTRLTVT.

CDR3 in DNA: TGTGCCAGCAGCGCTGGAACAGGGGGCTGGGAGACCCAGTACTTC. It encodes CASSAGTGGWETQYF. The chain employs TRBV11-1 and TRBJ2-5, with TRBD1 matching over 9 bases. Unmatched junction bases numbered 9, after V lost 5 bases and J lost 5 bases. The CDR3 loop spans 15 amino acids. Germline V gene data show CDR1 as SGHAT and CDR2 as FQDESV (reference sequence).

This rearrangement joins TRBV10-3 to TRBJ1-2, with D maybe TRBD1 (5 bases). V gave up 4 bases and J gave up 6 bases, with 12 bases separating them. Germline assignment: CDR1 ENHRY and CDR2 SYGVKD. CDR3 size: 13 residues. The DNA of the CDR3 is TGTGCCATCAGTGTGGAAGGGGAAAATGGCTACACCTTC. Amino acid sequence: CAISVEGENGYTF.

The rearrangement joins TRBV9 to TRBJ1-1; no clear D. This CDR3 is built from 11 residues. Trimming cost V 2 bases and J 6 bases, with 5 bases left between them. CDR1 is SGDLS and CDR2 is YYNGEE in the germline V gene. The CDR3 DNA sequence: TGTGCCAGCAGCGTGGGCGCTGAAGCTTTCTTT. Translated: CASSVGAEAFF. Full variable domain (rest looked up from reference TRBV9 and TRBJ1-1): DSGVTQTPKHLITATGQRVTLRCSPRSGDLSVYWYQQSLDQGLQFLIQYYNGEERAKGNILERFSAQQFPDLHSELNLSSLELGDSALYFCASSVGAEAFFGQGTRLTVV.

The gene calls are TRBV10-3 and TRBJ1-1; the D gene is possibly TRBD1 (6 bases). Trimming stripped 5 bases from V and 4 bases from J, with 20 bases between. Per the germline V gene, CDR1 is ENHRY and CDR2 is SYGVKD. This CDR3 is 16 amino acids long. The CDR3 nucleotides are TGTGCCATCAGTAAAGCGGTGACAGGTCCGGGCACTGAAGCTTTCTTT. Translation: CAISKAVTGPGTEAFF.

The J gene is TRBJ2-1, the V gene TRBV10-3; 9 nucleotides match TRBD2. V dropped 8 bases and J dropped 8; count of bases not matched to a gene: 19. The CDR3 runs to 17 residues. Germline-derived CDR1 and CDR2 are ENHRY and SYGVKD. The CDR3: CAILPGEREAGRDEQFF. CDR3 DNA sequence: TGTGCCATCCTCCCAGGGGAGCGGGAGGCGGGCCGAGATGAGCAGTTCTTC.

As DNA, the CDR3 is TGCGCCAGCAGCCAGATGATACAGGGGGCTCCCGGGGCCAACGTCCTGACTTTC. Translated, it gives CASSQMIQGAPGANVLTF. The gene calls are TRBV4-3 and TRBJ2-6; TRBD1 agrees at 9 bases. The CDR3 contains 18 residues. J was trimmed by 4 bases and V by 3 bases; bases with no gene match: 10. Germline CDR1 LGHNA, CDR2 YSLEER.

V and J are TRBV5-1 and TRBJ2-7; 8 nucleotides match TRBD2. Trimming cost V 5 bases and J 5 bases; bases outside gene matches: 12. The CDR3 totals 15 residues. CDR1 and CDR2 from the germline V gene are SGHRS and YFSETQ. CDR3 sequence: CASSSVAGMRNEQYF. DNA of the CDR3: TGCGCCAGCAGTTCGGTAGCGGGGATGAGAAACGAGCAGTACTTC.

In this sample, this clone turned up a few times. The V gene is TRBV29-1, the J gene TRBJ2-7; D remains unclear. The CDR3 loop spans 11 amino acids. CDR1 and CDR2 (germline): SQVTM, ANQGSEA. The V end was cut by 3 bases, the J end by 4 bases, with 7 bases between. The CDR3 DNA reads as TGCAGCGTTGAGTATAGTTACGAGCAGTACTTC. Its protein is CSVEYSYEQYF.

V gene TRBV6-6 combines with J gene TRBJ2-3; 14 bases agree with TRBD2. Trimming at V came to 4 bases and at J to 8 bases, leaving 8 bases not matched to a gene. The CDR3 totals 16 residues. Germline loops: CDR1 MNHNY, CDR2 SVGAGI (reference sequence). The CDR3 protein is CASSFGTSGSMGTQYF. CDR3 sequence (DNA): TGTGCCAGCAGTTTTGGGACTAGCGGGAGTATGGGTACGCAGTATTTT.

This clone has just one count. The rearrangement uses TRBV4-2 and TRBJ2-5, with D possibly matching TRBD2 (7 bases). The ends were cut back, 1 base at V and 7 bases at J, with 19 bases in the middle. The germline V gene has CDR1 LGHNA and CDR2 YNFKEQ. The CDR3 is made up of 16 amino acids. In DNA, the CDR3 is TGTGCCAGCAGCCAAGTGGATTGGGAGGGGGAAGGGACCCAGTACTTC. Translated, it gives CASSQVDWEGEGTQYF.

The chain recombines TRBV6-5 with TRBJ1-2, with 7 bases matching TRBD1. Germline-derived CDR1 and CDR2 are MNHEY and SVGAGI. This CDR3 has 14 residues. Trimming at V came to 5 bases and at J to 5 bases, leaving 8 bases not matched to a gene. The CDR3 bases are TGTGCCAGCAGTGGCCCAGGGGGAAGGTATGGCTACACCTTC. Translating gives CASSGPGGRYGYTF.

V is TRBV9 and J is TRBJ1-1; D call uncertain. Germline V gene lookup returns CDR1 SGDLS and CDR2 YYNGEE. CDR3 length: 13 residues. Trimming removed 0 bases from V and 4 bases from J, with 7 bases in between. This CDR3 is CASSVDSGTEAFF. For the CDR3, the DNA is TGTGCCAGCAGCGTAGACAGCGGCACTGAAGCTTTCTTT.